This T cell receptor beta chain was recorded in a study of cytomegalovirus exposure and HLA in healthy donors. Across the study: Caucasian-associated ancestry cluster membership applied to just over 80% of 398 genotyped donors.

A remark on this clone: Its antigen remains unidentified.

The CDR3 consists of 14 residues. Germline-derived CDR1 and CDR2 are MNHEY and SVGAGI. V dropped 5 bases and J dropped 4; count of bases not matched to a gene: 4. The study ran its PCR with 60 Vbeta and 13 Jbeta primers. This table comes from immunoSEQ multiplex PCR, and its TCRdb copy is limited to in-frame clones, with some not included. The sample shows roughly 53,000 clones, and around an eighth sits with its ten largest clones. Points from the study as a whole: Later work found most CMV-associated TCR beta chains apparently HLA-restricted. TCR beta chains associated with HLA were, in a later analysis, more clonally expanded than equally common others. Overall, roughly 170 TCR beta chains were annotated as cytomegalovirus-associated.

The receptor comes from a man aged 18 to 29 in good health and CMV-seropositive. Sample: PBMCs. The chain is built from TRBV6-5 and TRBJ2-3; 9 positions agree with TRBD2. In DNA form, the CDR3 reads TGTGCCAGCAGTGATCTAGCGGGATCAGATACGCAGTATTTT. This gives the protein CASSDLAGSDTQYF.